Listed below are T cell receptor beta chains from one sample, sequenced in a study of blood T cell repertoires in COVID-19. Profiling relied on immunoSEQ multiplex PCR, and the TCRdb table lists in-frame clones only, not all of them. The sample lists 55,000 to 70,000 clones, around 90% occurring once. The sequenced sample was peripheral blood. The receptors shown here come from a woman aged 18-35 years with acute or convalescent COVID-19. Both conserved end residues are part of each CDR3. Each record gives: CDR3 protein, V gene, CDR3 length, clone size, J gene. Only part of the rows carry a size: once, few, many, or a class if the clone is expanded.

cdr3_aa: CASSQGSGGRETQYF; v_call: TRBV4-3; cdr3_length: 15; clone_size: NA; j_call: TRBJ2-5
cdr3_aa: CASSPDRGLETQYF; v_call: TRBV7-2; cdr3_length: 14; clone_size: NA; j_call: TRBJ2-5
cdr3_aa: CASSPPGFQETQYF; v_call: TRBV18; cdr3_length: 14; clone_size: NA; j_call: TRBJ2-5
cdr3_aa: CASSPQTGEAGNTIYF; v_call: TRBV18; cdr3_length: 16; clone_size: NA; j_call: TRBJ1-3
cdr3_aa: CASSYSVDRGQPQHF; v_call: TRBV6-6; cdr3_length: 15; clone_size: few; j_call: TRBJ1-5
cdr3_aa: CASSTYTGVNSPLHF; v_call: TRBV18; cdr3_length: 15; clone_size: NA; j_call: TRBJ1-6
cdr3_aa: CASSTGWVSEAFF; v_call: TRBV7-2; cdr3_length: 13; clone_size: NA; j_call: TRBJ1-1
cdr3_aa: CAWSVAGFYNSPLHF; v_call: TRBV30; cdr3_length: 15; clone_size: NA; j_call: TRBJ1-6
cdr3_aa: CASSQDLSGTEAFF; v_call: TRBV4-3; cdr3_length: 14; clone_size: few; j_call: TRBJ1-1
cdr3_aa: CASNQRGLNEQFF; v_call: TRBV9; cdr3_length: 13; clone_size: NA; j_call: TRBJ2-1
cdr3_aa: CASSLSGIRNTIYF; v_call: TRBV7-9; cdr3_length: 14; clone_size: NA; j_call: TRBJ1-3
cdr3_aa: CASSAPTSGRSGQYF; v_call: TRBV2; cdr3_length: 15; clone_size: NA; j_call: TRBJ2-7
cdr3_aa: CASSEAGLAGREQYF; v_call: TRBV6-1; cdr3_length: 15; clone_size: NA; j_call: TRBJ2-7
cdr3_aa: CASSQVDRIAEAFF; v_call: TRBV3-1/TRBV3-2; cdr3_length: 14; clone_size: NA; j_call: TRBJ1-1
cdr3_aa: CASSPEGIYGYTF; v_call: TRBV7-9; cdr3_length: 13; clone_size: few; j_call: TRBJ1-2
cdr3_aa: CASSLSVAYEQYF; v_call: TRBV27; cdr3_length: 13; clone_size: NA; j_call: TRBJ2-7
cdr3_aa: CASSPGQANTEAFF; v_call: TRBV18; cdr3_length: 14; clone_size: NA; j_call: TRBJ1-1
cdr3_aa: CATSDTTDRGFWDSNQPQHF; v_call: TRBV24-1; cdr3_length: 20; clone_size: NA; j_call: TRBJ1-5
cdr3_aa: CASSSNGRQANTGELFF; v_call: TRBV5-1; cdr3_length: 17; clone_size: once; j_call: TRBJ2-2
cdr3_aa: CASRWGQGSSGANVLTF; v_call: TRBV5-1; cdr3_length: 17; clone_size: NA; j_call: TRBJ2-6
cdr3_aa: CASTPLGGGQRQPQHF; v_call: TRBV21-1; cdr3_length: 16; clone_size: NA; j_call: TRBJ1-5
cdr3_aa: CASSVGWGLAGGSETQYF; v_call: TRBV9; cdr3_length: 18; clone_size: NA; j_call: TRBJ2-5
cdr3_aa: CASSYVVGVNTGELFF; v_call: TRBV6-5; cdr3_length: 16; clone_size: NA; j_call: TRBJ2-2
cdr3_aa: CASRQGADLEAFF; v_call: TRBV2; cdr3_length: 13; clone_size: NA; j_call: TRBJ1-1
cdr3_aa: CASSPRAGTSGSGYNEQFF; v_call: TRBV7-9; cdr3_length: 19; clone_size: NA; j_call: TRBJ2-1
cdr3_aa: CASSIGGLRIGELFF; v_call: TRBV19; cdr3_length: 15; clone_size: few; j_call: TRBJ2-2
cdr3_aa: CASRETPDRLTGELFF; v_call: TRBV6-1; cdr3_length: 16; clone_size: NA; j_call: TRBJ2-2
cdr3_aa: CASRNTENTEAFF; v_call: TRBV7-9; cdr3_length: 13; clone_size: NA; j_call: TRBJ1-1
cdr3_aa: CASSLRTGDTDTQYF; v_call: TRBV5-4; cdr3_length: 15; clone_size: NA; j_call: TRBJ2-3
cdr3_aa: CAWSTQGVYTF; v_call: TRBV30; cdr3_length: 11; clone_size: NA; j_call: TRBJ1-2
cdr3_aa: CASSLRGVNEQFF; v_call: TRBV11-2; cdr3_length: 13; clone_size: once; j_call: TRBJ2-1
cdr3_aa: CASSSLVGSGRAGSETQYF; v_call: TRBV7-8; cdr3_length: 19; clone_size: once; j_call: TRBJ2-5
cdr3_aa: CASSLISGNTDTQYF; v_call: TRBV18; cdr3_length: 15; clone_size: NA; j_call: TRBJ2-3
cdr3_aa: CASSLTGTSNQPQHF; v_call: TRBV5-1; cdr3_length: 15; clone_size: NA; j_call: TRBJ1-5
cdr3_aa: CASSLDRGLGNTIYF; v_call: TRBV11-2; cdr3_length: 15; clone_size: NA; j_call: TRBJ1-3
cdr3_aa: CASSEASAGILNTGELFF; v_call: TRBV6-1; cdr3_length: 18; clone_size: NA; j_call: TRBJ2-2
cdr3_aa: CASSPLGETNYGYTF; v_call: TRBV18; cdr3_length: 15; clone_size: NA; j_call: TRBJ1-2
cdr3_aa: CASSLSGGPLIFDTQYF; v_call: TRBV28; cdr3_length: 17; clone_size: NA; j_call: TRBJ2-3
cdr3_aa: CASSWGLAGVNEQFF; v_call: TRBV6-5; cdr3_length: 15; clone_size: NA; j_call: TRBJ2-1
cdr3_aa: CATSRATGLNTEAFF; v_call: TRBV15; cdr3_length: 15; clone_size: NA; j_call: TRBJ1-1
cdr3_aa: CASSLGQGATEAFF; v_call: TRBV7-9; cdr3_length: 14; clone_size: NA; j_call: TRBJ1-1
cdr3_aa: CASSSRQGSETQYF; v_call: TRBV13; cdr3_length: 14; clone_size: NA; j_call: TRBJ2-5